These T cell receptor beta chains were read from a single sample in a study of blood T cell repertoires in COVID-19. Repertoires were generated with immunoSEQ multiplex PCR, while TCRdb's copy carries only in-frame clones and drops some. Of fewer than 300,000 clones in the sample, 85% to 90% were seen once. Sequencing was performed on peripheral blood. Every receptor here comes from a human donor in a cohort sampled during active COVID-19. Both conserved end residues are part of each CDR3. The D gene is left open where the match is weak. Clone sizes are given selectively: once, few, many, or a class where the clone is expanded.

clone_size d_call j_call cdr3_length v_call cdr3_nt cdr3_aa
- - TRBJ2-7 13 TRBV18 TGTGCCAGCTCTGTGGACACATCCTACGAGCAGTACTTC CASSVDTSYEQYF
- - TRBJ2-3 19 TRBV4-2 TGTGCCAGCAGCCAAGCCAGAGAGGTCGGGAGCGGGCTGTCAGATACGCAGTATTTT CASSQAREVGSGLSDTQYF
- - TRBJ1-1 15 TRBV11-2 TGTGCCAGCAGCTTAGATGCGGGGGCGCGCACTGAAGCTTTCTTT CASSLDAGARTEAFF
- - TRBJ2-5 13 TRBV11-3 TGTGCCAGCAGCTTCCAGGGGGGTGGGACCCAGTACTTC CASSFQGGGTQYF
few TRBD1 TRBJ1-5 14 TRBV27 TGTGCCAGCAGTTCGACTGACAGGGTAGGGCCCCAGCATTTT CASSSTDRVGPQHF
- TRBD1 TRBJ1-2 14 TRBV7-9 TGTGCCAGCAGCACGCGACAGGGAGACTATGGCTACACCTTC CASSTRQGDYGYTF
- - TRBJ1-1 13 TRBV10-3 TGTGCCATCAGGCCGACAGGGAACACTGAAGCTTTCTTT CAIRPTGNTEAFF
- - TRBJ2-3 14 TRBV2 TGTGCCACCACTAAAGAAATTAGCACAGATACGCAGTATTTT CATTKEISTDTQYF
once - TRBJ2-5 14 TRBV19 TGTGCCAGTAGTATAGGACGGAGCGTCGAGACCCAGTACTTC CASSIGRSVETQYF
few TRBD1 TRBJ2-5 15 TRBV5-1 TGCGCCAGCAGCTCCGACAGGGTGGGGCAAGAGACCCAGTACTTC CASSSDRVGQETQYF
- TRBD2 TRBJ2-5 15 TRBV11-2 TGTGCCAGCAGCTACGGGACTAGCGGTAAAGAGACCCAGTACTTC CASSYGTSGKETQYF
once - TRBJ2-5 16 TRBV19 TGTGCCAGTAGTAAGGGCCTAGGGAAGGGCCAGGGGACCCAGTACTTC CASSKGLGKGQGTQYF
- - TRBJ2-5 14 TRBV18 TGTGCCAGCTCAGGGGGGTTGCTCCAAGAGACCCAGTACTTC CASSGGLLQETQYF
- - TRBJ2-7 13 TRBV2 TGTGCCAGCAGTGAGAAACCTAGGAACGAGCAGTACTTC CASSEKPRNEQYF
- TRBD1 TRBJ1-4 16 TRBV28 TGTGCCAGCAGTTTCCGTGGGACAGGGAGGGATGAAAAACTGTTTTTT CASSFRGTGRDEKLFF
- TRBD2 TRBJ2-7 15 TRBV15 TGTGCCACCAGCAGAGATATTACTAGCGGATACGAGCAGTACTTC CATSRDITSGYEQYF
- TRBD2 TRBJ2-1 15 TRBV7-2 TGTGCCAGTACCATAGCGGGAGCTACTTACAATGAGCAGTTCTTC CASTIAGATYNEQFF
- TRBD2 TRBJ2-1 17 TRBV27 TGTGCCAGCAGTTTATCGAAGGCTAGCGGGAGTAAGAATGAGCAGTTCTTC CASSLSKASGSKNEQFF
- TRBD1 TRBJ1-2 15 TRBV9 TGTGCCAGCAGCGTGGACAGGGGGTGGCAATATGGCTACACCTTC CASSVDRGWQYGYTF
- TRBD1 TRBJ1-1 13 TRBV27 TGTGCCAGCAGTCCGGGACAGACAACTGAAGCTTTCTTT CASSPGQTTEAFF
- - TRBJ1-2 14 TRBV4-3 TGCGCCAGCAGCCAAGATATGTTTAACTATGGCTACACCTTC CASSQDMFNYGYTF
- - TRBJ2-1 15 TRBV7-7 TGTGCTAGCAGCTTAGGGCTTTCCCCCTACAATGAGCAGTTCTTC CASSLGLSPYNEQFF
few - TRBJ1-1 14 TRBV6-5 TGTGCCAGCAGTTCATCGGGGGGAGGAACTGAAGCTTTCTTT CASSSSGGGTEAFF
- - TRBJ2-5 14 TRBV7-2 TGTGCCAGCAGCTTAGGGGGGACACAAGAGACCCAGTACTTC CASSLGGTQETQYF
- - TRBJ2-1 14 TRBV5-4 TGTGCCAGCAGCAATAGCGGAGGGGACAATGAGCAGTTCTTC CASSNSGGDNEQFF
- - TRBJ1-5 12 TRBV15 TGTGCCACCAGCGGGGGGGGTCAGCCCCAGCATTTT CATSGGGQPQHF
- - TRBJ2-2 18 TRBV7-3 TGTGCCAGCAGCTTAAAAGGAGGCGGGAATTCGGGCGCCGGGGAGCTGTTTTTT CASSLKGGGNSGAGELFF
- TRBD1 TRBJ1-3 19 TRBV10-3 TGTGCCATCAGTGAGTCGCGAGGGGGCGTCAGGGGCTCTGGAAACACCATATATTTT CAISESRGGVRGSGNTIYF
- - TRBJ2-7 13 TRBV11-2 TGTGCCAGCAGCTTAGGGAGTCCCTACGAGCAGTACTTC CASSLGSPYEQYF
- - TRBJ2-7 17 TRBV18 TGTGCCAGCTCACACAACAACGGCGGATCGGCTAGCTACGAGCAGTACTTC CASSHNNGGSASYEQYF
- TRBD2 TRBJ2-7 15 TRBV7-9 TGTGCCAGCAGCGCCAGCGGGAGGGGTTTGGGCGAGCAGTACTTC CASSASGRGLGEQYF
- - TRBJ1-1 14 TRBV7-2 TGTGCCAGCAGCTTAGCTCAAATGAACACTGAAGCTTTCTTT CASSLAQMNTEAFF
- - TRBJ1-1 13 TRBV3-1/TRBV3-2 TGTGCCAGCAGCCCCCACTTGAACACTGAAGCTTTCTTT CASSPHLNTEAFF
- TRBD1 TRBJ1-3 17 TRBV10-3 TGTGCCATCCGAAGTGGAATAGGGGGCGTCTCTGGAAACACCATATATTTT CAIRSGIGGVSGNTIYF
- - TRBJ2-7 14 TRBV7-8 TGTGCCAGCAGCTTTACTCGTCAACTCGGCGAGCAGTACTTC CASSFTRQLGEQYF
- - TRBJ2-7 13 TRBV7-6 TGTGCCAGCAGTCAAACAGGGTCCCACGAGCAGTACTTC CASSQTGSHEQYF
- - TRBJ1-4 16 TRBV13 TGTGCCAGCAGCATCAGGGTTAGGGGAACTAATGAAAAACTGTTTTTT CASSIRVRGTNEKLFF
- - TRBJ1-2 13 TRBV18 TGTGCCAGCTCAATATCAGGGGTGGAAGGCTACACCTTC CASSISGVEGYTF
- - TRBJ2-1 13 TRBV7-9 TGTGCCAGCAGCCCACTAGGAGGCAATGAGCAGTTCTTC CASSPLGGNEQFF
- - TRBJ2-2 15 TRBV27 TGTGCCAGCAGTTTTCACGGGACTCCCACCGGGGAGCTGTTTTTT CASSFHGTPTGELFF
once TRBD1 TRBJ1-2 16 TRBV27 TGTGCCAGCAGTTCAAAGACAGGGGTGGGGAACTATGGCTACACCTTC CASSSKTGVGNYGYTF
- TRBD2 TRBJ2-3 15 TRBV9 TGTGCCAGCGGGGTCGGGGGGATCGTAGCAGATACGCAGTATTTT CASGVGGIVADTQYF
- TRBD2 TRBJ2-1 16 TRBV29-1 TGCAGCGTCGCCACAGGATACGGGACTAATTACAATGAGCAGTTCTTC CSVATGYGTNYNEQFF
- TRBD2 TRBJ2-3 13 TRBV5-4 TGTGCCAGCAGCGCGGGGGTGGCAGATACGCAGTATTTT CASSAGVADTQYF
- TRBD2 TRBJ2-1 16 TRBV4-2 TGTGCCAGCAGCCAAGAGGGCGGGAGAAGGTACAATGAGCAGTTCTTC CASSQEGGRRYNEQFF
- TRBD2 TRBJ2-3 16 TRBV11-2 TGTGCCAGCAGCTTGATCGGGCTAGCGGGAGCAGATACGCAGTATTTT CASSLIGLAGADTQYF
- TRBD1 TRBJ1-2 13 TRBV6-5 TGTGCCAGCAGTTCCGGGACAGGGCTAGGCTACACCTTC CASSSGTGLGYTF
- - TRBJ2-5 13 TRBV11-3 TGTGCCAGCAGCTTAGTCGGGCAAGAGACCCAGTACTTC CASSLVGQETQYF
- - TRBJ2-5 13 TRBV7-2 TGTGCCAGCAGCTTGGGGAGTCGAGAGACCCAGTACTTC CASSLGSRETQYF
- TRBD2 TRBJ2-1 15 TRBV6-2/TRBV6-3 TGTGCCAGCAGTCACGGGGGGGGGCGGAGGAATGAGCAGTTCTTC CASSHGGGRRNEQFF
few - TRBJ2-7 13 TRBV7-2 TGTGCCAGCAGCGAAGGGACTTTTAGGGAGCAGTACTTC CASSEGTFREQYF
few TRBD1 TRBJ1-2 20 TRBV28 TGTGCCAGCACCGTTTGGGGACCGGGACAGGGGCCCCTAGGCGAAGGGGGCTACACCTTC CASTVWGPGQGPLGEGGYTF
- - TRBJ2-7 15 TRBV27 TGTGCCAGCAGTTTGAAGGGTCGGGGAACCTACGAGCAGTACTTC CASSLKGRGTYEQYF
- TRBD2 TRBJ2-1 15 TRBV9 TGTGCCAGCAGCGTACGGGGGGGTGCCTACAATGAGCAGTTCTTC CASSVRGGAYNEQFF
- TRBD2 TRBJ2-2 17 TRBV27 TGTGCCAGCAGTTTATCGGGGACTAGCACGAACACCGGGGAGCTGTTTTTT CASSLSGTSTNTGELFF
once TRBD2 TRBJ2-5 17 TRBV5-1 TGCGCCAGCAGCTCGAGCAGCTCGGGAGGGCGGATGGAGACCCAGTACTTC CASSSSSSGGRMETQYF
- - TRBJ2-3 12 TRBV28 TGTGCCAGCGACAAAAACACAGATACGCAGTATTTT CASDKNTDTQYF
- - TRBJ1-1 11 TRBV2 TGTGCCAGCAGTAAGAGTAGTGAAGCTTTCTTT CASSKSSEAFF
few - TRBJ2-7 13 TRBV2 TGTGCCAGCAAGGTTCAGGGGACCTACGAGCAGTACTTC CASKVQGTYEQYF
- - TRBJ1-3 11 TRBV6-5 TGTGCCAGCAGCGTTACGGACACCATATATTTT CASSVTDTIYF